Below, 10 T cell receptor beta chains from the same sample are listed, as sequenced in a study of human versus mouse CDR3 diversity and MHC coevolution. The method was immunoSEQ multiplex PCR; TCRdb's version includes in-frame clones alone and lacks a portion of them. This table has over 60,000 clones, just under 95% appearing once. Sequencing used naive CD4+ T cells from blood. Subset noted: CD45RO-negative CD62L-positive naive CD4 T cells. These receptors all stem from a person between 25 and 70 years old in good health.

The chain carries TRBV29-1 and TRBJ1-1; possible D gene TRBD1, 6 bases. The ends were cut back, 7 bases at V and 0 bases at J, with 18 bases in the middle. Looked up from germline, CDR1 is SQVTM and CDR2 is ANQGSEA. This CDR3 is built from 15 residues. The CDR3 reads CSAWEGGRMNTEAFF. In DNA form, the CDR3 reads TGCAGCGCCTGGGAGGGGGGGAGGATGAACACTGAAGCTTTCTTT.

The chain carries TRBV30 and TRBJ2-1; 10 positions agree with TRBD2. With 4 bases clipped from V and 5 bases from J, the junction kept 8 bases outside the gene matches. This CDR3 region has 15 residues. From germline, CDR1 is GTSNPN and CDR2 SVGIG (reference sequence). CDR3 bases: TGTGCCTGGACTCCCCTAGCGGGGGAAAACAATGAGCAGTTCTTC. This translates into CAWTPLAGENNEQFF.

V gene TRBV7-6 combines with J gene TRBJ2-7, with D perhaps TRBD2 (6 bases). CDR3 length equals 13 residues. CDR1 SGHVS and CDR2 FNYEAQ come from the germline V gene. Trimming shortened V by 5 bases and J by 2 bases, and 10 bases separated the two germline ends. DNA of the CDR3: TGTGCCAGCAGCCGGACGGGAGCCTACGAGCAGTACTTC. It specifies CASSRTGAYEQYF.

This chain uses TRBV15 with TRBJ2-3; 7 nucleotides line up with TRBD2. The germline V gene encodes CDR1 LNHNV and CDR2 YYDKDF (reference sequence). J was trimmed by 8 bases and V by 5 bases; bases with no gene match: 4. The CDR3 contains 12 residues. The CDR3 region is CATSSPGGTQYF. The CDR3 region has the DNA TGTGCCACCAGCTCACCGGGGGGTACGCAGTATTTT.

This clone has just one count. J is TRBJ2-7 and V is TRBV27; tentatively, D is TRBD1 (6 bases). V was trimmed by 6 bases and J by 6 bases, leaving 15 bases between them. Germline values: CDR1 MNHEY, CDR2 SMNVEV (reference sequence). The CDR3 contains 13 residues. CDR3 loop: CASSKIQGIEQYF. DNA for the CDR3: TGTGCCAGCAGCAAGATACAGGGAATCGAGCAGTACTTC.

The gene calls are TRBV9 and TRBJ2-5; D unclear. V lost 0 bases to trimming and J lost 0 bases, with 6 bases between them. The CDR3 totals 14 residues. Germline CDR1 reads SGDLS; CDR2 reads YYNGEE. CDR3 in DNA: TGTGCCAGCAGCGTAGAAGCGTACCAAGAGACCCAGTACTTC. This translates into CASSVEAYQETQYF.

J is TRBJ1-2 and V is TRBV15; 9 bases line up with TRBD1. CDR3 length: 21 amino acids. Per the germline V gene, CDR1 is LNHNV and CDR2 is YYDKDF (reference sequence). V lost 1 base to trimming and J lost 4 bases; unmatched junction nucleotides: 22. The CDR3 region has the DNA TGTGCCACCAGCAGAGGGCAACAGCTATTGTGGGGACAGGGTCCAGGCTATGGCTACACCTTC. Its translation is CATSRGQQLLWGQGPGYGYTF.

The genes are TRBV6-5 and TRBJ2-1, with TRBD2 matching 11 bases. This CDR3 comprises 15 residues. Trimming removed 6 bases from V and 4 bases from J; junction bases left unmatched: 5. Germline V lookup: CDR1 MNHEY, CDR2 SVGAGI. Written as DNA, the CDR3 is TGTGCCAGCAGGAGAACTAGCGGGAGTTACAATGAGCAGTTCTTC. This encodes CASRRTSGSYNEQFF.

This clone was picked up one time. The chain joins TRBV5-4 to TRBJ1-2, with D uncertain. CDR1 SGHNT and CDR2 YYREEE come from the germline V gene (reference sequence). Trimming took 0 bases from V and 4 from J, leaving 10 bases between them. This CDR3 has 14 amino acids. CDR3 coding DNA: TGTGCCAGCAGCTTGGCCGCCAGAACCTATGGCTACACCTTC. As protein: CASSLAARTYGYTF.

V gene TRBV13 combines with J gene TRBJ1-3, with TRBD1 as a possible D gene (6 bases). V lost 4 bases and J lost 7, with 14 bases in between. Germline CDR1 is PRHDT and CDR2 is FYEKMQ (reference sequence). The CDR3 spans 14 residues. CDR3 nucleotide sequence: TGTGCCAGCAGCTCAAAACAGGGATCCAACACCATATATTTT. This translates into CASSSKQGSNTIYF.